This T cell receptor (beta chain) was observed in a study of shared clonotypes between healthy human individuals. Adults of Caucasian background living in Nashville, Tennessee made up all donors. Sequencing used immunoSEQ multiplex PCR; TCRdb keeps in-frame clones, though not all of them. The profile shows about 1.4 million clones, around 97% of them singletons. Sequencing was performed on naive CD4+ T cells sorted from blood. Subset described: CD45RA+ positively selected. The receptor was isolated from a man under 40 in good health.

CDR3: CASTWTSGTGELFF. CDR3 sequence (DNA): TGTGCCAGCACCTGGACTAGCGGCACCGGGGAGCTGTTTTTT. The chain couples TRBV9 to TRBJ2-2, with TRBD2 matching 10 bases. J gave up 4 bases and V 6 bases, and 3 bases lay outside the gene matches. CDR1 SGDLS and CDR2 YYNGEE come from the germline V gene. This CDR3 comprises 14 residues.